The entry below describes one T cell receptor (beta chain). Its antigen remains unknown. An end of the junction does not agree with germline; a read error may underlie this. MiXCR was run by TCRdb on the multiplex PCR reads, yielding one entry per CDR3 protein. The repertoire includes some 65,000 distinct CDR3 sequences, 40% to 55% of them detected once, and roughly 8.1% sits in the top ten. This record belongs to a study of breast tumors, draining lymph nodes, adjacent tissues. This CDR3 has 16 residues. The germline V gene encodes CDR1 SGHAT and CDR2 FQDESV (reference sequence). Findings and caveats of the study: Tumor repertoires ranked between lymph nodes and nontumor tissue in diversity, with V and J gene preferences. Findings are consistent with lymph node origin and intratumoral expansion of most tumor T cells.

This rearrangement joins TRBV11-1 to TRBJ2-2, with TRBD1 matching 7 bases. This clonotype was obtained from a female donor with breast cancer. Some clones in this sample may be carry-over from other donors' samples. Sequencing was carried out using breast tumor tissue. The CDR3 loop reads CASSLDRGANTGELSW. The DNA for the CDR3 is TGTGCCAGCAGCTTAGACAGGGGAGCGAACACCGGGGAGCTGTCTTGG.